Below, 9 T cell receptor beta chains from the same sample are listed, as sequenced in a study of blood T cell repertoires in COVID-19. The assay was immunoSEQ multiplex PCR, and TCRdb's table has in-frame clones only and misses some. The sample records roughly 250,000 clones, about four fifths being singletons. The specimen sequenced was peripheral blood. These receptor sequences come from an older woman with active or convalescent COVID-19.

Only one count was recorded for this clone. This chain's CDR3 is CAWFPRAGEGGYTF. DNA of the CDR3: TGTGCCTGGTTTCCTAGGGCGGGAGAGGGTGGCTACACCTTC. The chain combines TRBV30 with TRBJ1-2; no definite D call. CDR1 is GTSNPN, CDR2 SVGIG, per germline (reference sequence). CDR3 length equals 14 residues. The ends were cut back, 5 bases at V and 7 bases at J, with 20 bases in the middle.

The chain is built from TRBV7-9 and TRBJ1-1; D unclear. CDR3 length: 14 amino acids. CDR1 SEHNR and CDR2 FQNEAQ come from the germline V gene (reference sequence). The ends were cut back, 1 base at V and 1 base at J, with 7 bases in the middle. The CDR3 sequence is CASSLDEQNTEAFF. CDR3 DNA sequence: TGTGCCAGCAGCTTAGATGAACAGAACACTGAAGCTTTCTTT.

This clone was observed at least ten times. The chain has TRBV7-6 and TRBJ2-7; a possible D gene is TRBD2 (6 bases). The germline V gene has CDR1 SGHVS and CDR2 FNYEAQ. The CDR3 is 17 amino acids. Trimming cost V 5 bases and J 8 bases, with 28 bases left between them. CDR3 nucleotide sequence: TGTGCCAGCAGCGCGCTAGGAGGGCGGCTGATGGGAAGCAAGCAGTACTTC. It encodes CASSALGGRLMGSKQYF.

The chain has TRBV27 and TRBJ2-5; D may be TRBD1 (6 bases). Germline CDR1 MNHEY, CDR2 SMNVEV (reference sequence). V lost 2 bases to trimming and J lost 5 bases, with 15 bases between them. The CDR3 is 15 residues long. As DNA, the CDR3 is TGTGCCAGCAGTTTAAGGGGCAGGGGACGGGAGACCCAGTACTTC. This codes for CASSLRGRGRETQYF.

This clone occurred once. The V and J genes are TRBV2 and TRBJ2-7, with D maybe TRBD1 (5 bases). The V end was cut by 4 bases, the J end by 3 bases, with 7 bases between. This CDR3 contains 12 residues. Germline V gene lookup returns CDR1 SNHLY and CDR2 FYNNEI. CDR3 DNA sequence: TGTGCCAGCAGTGGGCAGGGCTACGAGCAGTACTTC. As protein: CASSGQGYEQYF. Variable domain in full (rest from reference TRBV2 and TRBJ2-7): EPEVTQTPSHQVTQMGQEVILRCVPISNHLYFYWYRQILGQKVEFLVSFYNNEISEKSEIFDDQFSVERPDGSNFTLKIRSTKLEDSAMYFCASSGQGYEQYFGPGTRLTVT.

This clone occurred once. The chain has TRBV5-6 and TRBJ1-2; no reliable D call. V gave up 0 bases and J gave up 2 bases, with 5 bases separating them. This CDR3 comprises 13 residues. Germline V gene data show CDR1 as SGHDT and CDR2 as YYEEEE. The chain's CDR3 is CASSLDRNYGYTF. CDR3 nucleotides: TGTGCCAGCAGCTTGGACAGAAACTATGGCTACACCTTC. Combining the CDR3 with reference TRBV5-6 and TRBJ1-2 gives the whole variable domain DAGVTQSPTHLIKTRGQQVTLRCSPKSGHDTVSWYQQALGQGPQFIFQYYEEEERQRGNFPDRFSGHQFPNYSSELNVNALLLGDSALYLCASSLDRNYGYTFGSGTRLTVV.

The rearrangement joins TRBV18 to TRBJ1-6; 7 nucleotides agree with TRBD1. The CDR3 covers 16 residues. The ends lost 4 bases at V and 5 bases at J; junction bases unmatched: 8. Germline CDR1 is KGHSH and CDR2 is LQKENI. The CDR3 region has the DNA TGTGCCAGCTCACGGGGGACAGCGAACAATAATTCACCCCTCCACTTT. Its translation: CASSRGTANNNSPLHF.

The chain couples TRBV10-3 to TRBJ2-2, with 11 bases fitting TRBD2. The trim removed 7 bases at V and 0 bases at J, leaving 4 bases unmatched. This CDR3 has 16 amino acids. Germline loops: CDR1 ENHRY, CDR2 SYGVKD. In DNA, the CDR3 is TGTGCCATCACGGGTAGCGGGGGGGCGAACACCGGGGAGCTGTTTTTT. It encodes CAITGSGGANTGELFF.

This sequence joins TRBV5-4 and TRBJ1-3; 8 bases agree with TRBD1. This CDR3 contains 16 residues. V dropped 4 bases and J dropped 0; count of bases not matched to a gene: 6. From germline, CDR1 is SGHNT and CDR2 YYREEE (reference sequence). CDR3 DNA: TGTGCCAGCAGCAGCGACAGGGGAGCCTCTGGAAACACCATATATTTT. It translates to CASSSDRGASGNTIYF.